Shown below are 22 T cell receptor beta chains from a single sample sequenced in a study of blood T cell repertoires in COVID-19. Produced via immunoSEQ multiplex PCR; TCRdb's table is partial and in-frame only. Among about 350,000 clones, more than 75% were seen once, and the ten largest hold approximately 3.5%. The sample comprised peripheral blood. These receptors came from a woman in her late teens or twenties who had recovered from COVID-19.

V is TRBV7-9 and J is TRBJ1-4; D is ambiguous. The CDR3 length is 13 residues. Germline lookup yields CDR1 SEHNR and CDR2 FQNEAQ (reference sequence). Trimming left V 5 bases short and J 2 bases short, with 6 bases between. CDR3: CASSPLTNEKLFF. The CDR3 nucleotides read TGTGCCAGCAGCCCCCTCACTAATGAAAAACTGTTTTTT. The full variable domain, in which reference TRBV7-9 and TRBJ1-4 provide the parts outside the CDR3, is DTGVSQNPRHKITKRGQNVTFRCDPISEHNRLYWYRQTLGQGPEFLTYFQNEAQLEKSRLLSDRFSAERPKGSFSTLEIQRTEQGDSAMYLCASSPLTNEKLFFGSGTQLSVL.

The chain carries TRBV24-1 and TRBJ1-5; D is undetermined. The V gene lost 5 bases and the J gene lost 0 bases, with 4 bases spanning the gap. The length of the CDR3 is 13 residues. The germline V gene encodes CDR1 KGHDR and CDR2 SFDVKD. CDR3 residues: CATSVNSNQPQHF. The DNA of the CDR3 is TGTGCCACCAGTGTTAATAGCAATCAGCCCCAGCATTTT.

V gene TRBV30 combines with J gene TRBJ2-3, with 7 bases that match TRBD2. Trimming cost V 2 bases and J 9 bases; bases outside gene matches: 20. The CDR3 is 17 amino acids. CDR1 and CDR2 (germline): GTSNPN, SVGIG (reference sequence). The CDR3 DNA reads TGTGCCTGGAGTCCCCCCCGGGCGGGAGTGATCATCGAGACGCAGTATTTT. It translates to CAWSPPRAGVIIETQYF. Full variable domain (remainder filled in from reference TRBV30 and TRBJ2-3): SQTIHQWPATLVQPVGSPLSLECTVEGTSNPNLYWYRQAAGRGLQLLFYSVGIGQISSEVPQNLSASRPQDRQFILSSKKLLLSDSGFYLCAWSPPRAGVIIETQYFGPGTRLTVL.

The V and J genes are TRBV19 and TRBJ1-6; 9 bases are a match to TRBD1. V lost 10 bases, J lost 1 base, and 8 bases stayed unmatched. Per germline, CDR1 LNHDA and CDR2 SQIVND (reference sequence). CDR3 length: 16 residues. The CDR3 reads CATKSDRGSYNSPLHF. In DNA form, the CDR3 reads TGTGCCACTAAGTCGGACAGGGGATCCTATAATTCACCCCTCCACTTT. The complete variable domain, with remaining parts taken from reference TRBV19 and TRBJ1-6, reads DGGITQSPKYLFRKEGQNVTLSCEQNLNHDAMYWYRQDPGQGLRLIYYSQIVNDFQKGDIAEGYSVSREKKESFPLTVTSAQKNPTAFYLCATKSDRGSYNSPLHFGNGTRLTVT.

The V and J genes are TRBV10-3 and TRBJ2-1, with D possibly TRBD2 on 5 matching bases. This CDR3 is 15 amino acids long. V lost 2 bases and J 1 base, leaving 9 bases between the germline ends. Per the germline V gene, CDR1 is ENHRY and CDR2 is SYGVKD. The CDR3 nucleotides are TGTGCCATCAGTGAGGAGGGATGGTCCTACAATGAGCAGTTCTTC. The encoded protein is CAISEEGWSYNEQFF.

This rearrangement joins TRBV5-4 to TRBJ1-1, with TRBD1 as a possible D gene (6 bases). V was cut by 4 bases and J by 3 bases, with 10 bases left in between. This CDR3 region has 13 residues. From germline, CDR1 is SGHNT and CDR2 YYREEE (reference sequence). The CDR3 DNA sequence: TGTGCCAGCAGCGTGGACAGACACACTGAAGCTTTCTTT. Translating it yields CASSVDRHTEAFF. The full variable domain, its missing parts supplied by reference TRBV5-4 and TRBJ1-1, is ETGVTQSPTHLIKTRGQQVTLRCSSQSGHNTVSWYQQALGQGPQFIFQYYREEENGRGNFPPRFSGLQFPNYSSELNVNALELDDSALYLCASSVDRHTEAFFGQGTRLTVV.

This clone has only a few counts. The genes are TRBV12-5 and TRBJ1-5, with 9 nucleotides matching TRBD1. Germline trimming cut 6 bases from V and 5 bases from J; bases unmatched to any gene: 8. CDR1 and CDR2 (germline): LGHNT, FRNRAP. The CDR3 is 15 amino acids. The DNA of the CDR3 is TGTGCTAGTGGCCCCGGGACAGGGATTTATCAGCCCCAGCATTTT. Translated: CASGPGTGIYQPQHF. Together with reference TRBV12-5 and TRBJ1-5, the CDR3 gives the full variable domain: DARVTQTPRHKVTEMGQEVTMRCQPILGHNTVFWYRQTMMQGLELLAYFRNRAPLDDSGMPKDRFSAEMPDATLATLKIQPSEPRDSAVYFCASGPGTGIYQPQHFGDGTRLSIL.

The rearrangement joins TRBV4-1 to TRBJ1-5; possible D gene TRBD1, 6 bases. Germline loops: CDR1 MGHRA, CDR2 YSYEKL. V was trimmed by 4 bases and J by 3 bases, leaving 10 bases between them. The CDR3 consists of 14 residues. CDR3 nucleotides: TGCGCCAGCAGCCGACGGGACAACAATCAGCCCCAGCATTTT. This encodes CASSRRDNNQPQHF.

The chain links TRBV3-1 (or the pseudogene TRBV3-2) to TRBJ2-7, with 12 bases matching TRBD2. Per germline, CDR1 LGHDT and CDR2 YNNKEL (reference sequence). The CDR3 consists of 18 residues. The V and J ends lost 1 base and 2 bases, in that order; junction bases with no gene match: 9. Written as DNA, the CDR3 is TGTGCCAGCAGCCAAGCTCCTAGCGGGAGGGCCGGACCCTACGAGCAGTACGTC. Translated, it gives CASSQAPSGRAGPYEQYV.

The CDR3 sequence is CATGRVSGLQETQYF. The CDR3 DNA is TGTGCCACCGGGAGGGTGAGCGGGCTCCAAGAGACCCAGTACTTC. The chain carries TRBV24-1 and TRBJ2-5; 7 nucleotides line up with TRBD2. This CDR3 has 15 amino acids. Per germline, CDR1 KGHDR and CDR2 SFDVKD. The junction had 10 bases not matched to a gene; V was cut back by 9 bases and J by 1 base.

This clone was seen only once. The chain uses TRBV24-1 and TRBJ2-1; TRBD2 agrees at 16 bases. Germline lookup yields CDR1 KGHDR and CDR2 SFDVKD. The J segment lost 9 bases and the V segment lost 3 bases, leaving 10 bases of the junction unmatched. The CDR3 totals 18 residues. Here the CDR3 DNA reads TGTGCCACCAGTGATGTCACCGGGACTAGCGGGAGGGTTGGTGAGCAGTTCTTC. Its translation: CATSDVTGTSGRVGEQFF.

The CDR3 nucleotides are TGCGCCAGCAGCCTAAACCGGGGTCCAGATACGCAGTATTTT. As protein: CASSLNRGPDTQYF. The chain couples TRBV4-3 to TRBJ2-3; D possibly corresponds to TRBD2 (5 bases). With 4 bases removed from V and 4 bases from J, the gap between germline ends came to 12 bases. CDR1 LGHNA and CDR2 YSLEER come from the germline V gene. The CDR3 has 14 amino acids.

The chain joins TRBV9 to TRBJ2-1, with 7 bases lining up with TRBD1. Looked up from germline, CDR1 is SGDLS and CDR2 is YYNGEE. V trimming: 4 bases; J trimming: 10 bases; junction bases outside the gene matches: 5. This CDR3 contains 12 residues. The CDR3 DNA reads TGTGCCAGCAGCCCCCACAGGGGAGAGCAGTTCTTC. Translation gives CASSPHRGEQFF.

The genes are TRBV14 and TRBJ2-5; 14 positions agree with TRBD2. Trimming took 4 bases from V and 5 from J; bases not matched to a gene: 6. The CDR3 runs to 16 residues. Germline V gene lookup returns CDR1 SGHDN and CDR2 FVKESK. The CDR3 sequence is CASSPGTSGSWETQYF. The CDR3 DNA sequence: TGTGCCAGCAGCCCCGGGACTAGCGGGAGTTGGGAGACCCAGTACTTC.

This sequence joins TRBV6-5 and TRBJ2-7; tentative D call: TRBD2 (5 bases). Per the germline V gene, CDR1 is MNHEY and CDR2 is SVGAGI. The CDR3 is made up of 13 amino acids. V was cut by 6 bases and J by 9 bases, with 18 bases left in between. The CDR3 bases are TGTGCCAGCAGGCACCCTCCAAGCGAGGGGCAGTACGTC. It specifies CASRHPPSEGQYV.

This chain connects TRBV2 to TRBJ2-1, with TRBD1 identical over 9 bases. Per the germline V gene, CDR1 is SNHLY and CDR2 is FYNNEI. V lost 10 bases to trimming and J lost 3 bases; unmatched junction nucleotides: 16. This CDR3 has 17 amino acids. The CDR3 sequence: CATTRAGDRVYYNEQFF. As DNA, the CDR3 is TGTGCCACCACTAGGGCGGGGGACAGGGTATACTACAATGAGCAGTTCTTC.

This clone was counted a single time. The CDR3 DNA is TGCAGCGTTGATGGGGCGGGAGGGCAATCCTACGAGCAGTACGTC. It specifies CSVDGAGGQSYEQYV. The chain has TRBV29-1 and TRBJ2-7; 9 bases are a match to TRBD2. The V gene end was trimmed by 3 bases and the J gene end by 1 base; junction bases not matched to a gene: 7. The length of the CDR3 is 15 residues. Germline assignment: CDR1 SQVTM and CDR2 ANQGSEA.

V is TRBV6-6 and J is TRBJ1-2; D is perhaps TRBD1 (6 bases). From germline, CDR1 is MNHNY and CDR2 SVGAGI (reference sequence). There are 13 residues in the CDR3. The germline V and J ends were trimmed by 6 bases and 6 bases, with 14 bases remaining between them. The CDR3 reads CASSTGSWDGYTF. The CDR3 nucleotides are TGTGCCAGCAGCACAGGGTCGTGGGATGGCTACACCTTC.

The chain recombines TRBV14 with TRBJ2-2, with 10 nucleotides matching TRBD2. Germline CDR1 reads SGHDN; CDR2 reads FVKESK. V was clipped by 1 base and J by 8 bases; unmatched bases: 7. There are 16 residues in the CDR3. CDR3 in DNA: TGTGCCAGCAGCCAAGGGCTAGCGGGAGTAAGAGGGGAGCTGTTTTTT. Translation: CASSQGLAGVRGELFF.

The CDR3 bases are TGTGCCAGCACCATCCCCGGGACAGGGTCAAATGAGCAGTTCTTC. Translating it yields CASTIPGTGSNEQFF. This chain connects TRBV6-5 to TRBJ2-1; 9 nucleotides match TRBD1. The CDR3 is 15 amino acids. Germline V gives CDR1 MNHEY, CDR2 SVGAGI. The V segment lost 7 bases and the J segment 7 bases; nucleotides outside the gene matches: 11.

The chain joins TRBV2 to TRBJ2-1, with TRBD1 matching 9 bases. After removal of 6 bases from V and 7 bases from J, the junction contained 4 bases not matched to a gene. CDR1 and CDR2 from the germline V gene are SNHLY and FYNNEI. The CDR3 runs 13 residues. The CDR3 DNA follows: TGTGCCAGCAGAAGGACAGGGGTGAATGAGCAGTTCTTC. As protein: CASRRTGVNEQFF.

The count of this clone is one. The V call is TRBV21-1, the J call TRBJ2-7; the listed D gene, TRBD2, was not tested against the DNA. TRBV21-1 is described as a pseudogene. The CDR3 sequence is 17 residues long. The CDR3, as DNA: TGTGCCAGCAGCAAAAAGGCCCATGCGGGAGTGGTCTACGAGCAGTACGTC. Translated, it gives CASSKKAHAGVVYEQYV.